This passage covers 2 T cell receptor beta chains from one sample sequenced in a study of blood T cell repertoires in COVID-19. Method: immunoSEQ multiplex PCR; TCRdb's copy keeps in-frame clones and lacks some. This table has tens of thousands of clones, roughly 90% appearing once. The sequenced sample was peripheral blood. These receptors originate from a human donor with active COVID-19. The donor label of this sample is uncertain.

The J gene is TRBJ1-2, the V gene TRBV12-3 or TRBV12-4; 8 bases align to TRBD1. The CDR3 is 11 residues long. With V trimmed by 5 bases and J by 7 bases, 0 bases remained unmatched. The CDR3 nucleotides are TGTGCCAGCAGTGACAGGGGTGGCTACACCTTC. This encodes CASSDRGGYTF.

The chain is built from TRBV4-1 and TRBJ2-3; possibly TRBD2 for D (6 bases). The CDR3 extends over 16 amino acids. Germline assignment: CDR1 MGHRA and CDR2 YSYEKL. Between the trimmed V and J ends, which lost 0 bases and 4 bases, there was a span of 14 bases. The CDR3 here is CASSQDPRRGPDTQYF. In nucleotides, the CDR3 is TGCGCCAGCAGCCAAGATCCCAGGAGGGGACCAGATACGCAGTATTTT.